One T cell receptor beta chain is described in this entry. Each participant's cohort was designated according to participant-reported clinical history. This entry comes from a study of blood T cell repertoires in COVID-19. Study-level background: There were acute and convalescent COVID-19 samples, and they came from the United States, Italy and Spain.

V lost 4 bases and J lost 5; bases outside the gene matches: 13. This CDR3 comprises 17 residues. Germline V gene sequence: CDR1 SGHNT, CDR2 YYREEE (reference sequence). Per the authors' pipeline: Amplifying reference gene primers gave estimates of nucleated cell counts. This table comes from immunoSEQ multiplex PCR, and its TCRdb copy is limited to in-frame clones, with some not included. V, J and clone size derive from that table, while D and trimming were established from the DNA sequence. The sample contains hundreds of thousands of clones, about 83% of which appear only once. The sample comprised PBMCs or T cells enriched from blood (not recorded which). The receptor was isolated from a woman in her fifties or sixties who had recovered from COVID-19. The chain combines TRBV5-4 with TRBJ2-5; 11 bases line up with TRBD2. The CDR3 DNA reads TGTGCCAGCAGCCCAACTAGCGGGAGACCGGGGGCGGAGACCCAGTACTTC. It is translated as CASSPTSGRPGAETQYF.